These 20 T cell receptor beta chains share one sample of origin, sequenced in a study of CD8 T cells in Susac syndrome. With random hexamers, roughly 0.5 to 1 ug RNA was reverse transcribed. TCRdb reanalysed the immunoSEQ multiplex PCR reads using MiXCR and keeps one entry per CDR3 protein. The sample has 200,000 to 250,000 distinct CDR3 sequences; around nine tenths are singletons. The sequenced sample consisted of CD8+ T cells from PBMCs. The receptors were sampled from a human donor with multiple sclerosis.

The V gene is TRBV3-1, the J gene TRBJ1-1; D remains ambiguous. CDR1 is LGHDT and CDR2 is YNNKEL in the germline V gene (reference sequence). Trimming removed 3 bases from V and 2 bases from J, with 7 bases in between. This CDR3 comprises 13 residues. This CDR3 reads CASSQGPNTEAFF. The CDR3 nucleotides read TGTGCCAGCAGCCAGGGCCCCAACACTGAAGCTTTCTTT.

This sequence joins TRBV7-6 and TRBJ1-5; 7 positions agree with TRBD1. The CDR3 covers 15 residues. The trim removed 1 base at V and 2 bases at J, leaving 2 bases unmatched. The germline gives CDR1 SGHVS, CDR2 FNYEAQ. CDR3 amino acids: CASSLGGQGNQPQHF. The DNA of the CDR3 is TGTGCCAGCAGCTTAGGAGGACAGGGCAATCAGCCCCAGCATTTT.

The rearrangement joins TRBV7-9 to TRBJ2-3; TRBD2 aligns across 9 bases. This CDR3 comprises 16 residues. The V segment lost 5 bases and the J segment 2 bases; nucleotides outside the gene matches: 8. Germline CDR1 reads SEHNR; CDR2 reads FQNEAQ (reference sequence). The CDR3: CASSRPSGAFTDTQYF. CDR3 nucleotides: TGTGCCAGCAGCCGTCCTAGCGGGGCTTTCACAGATACGCAGTATTTT.

V gene TRBV30 combines with J gene TRBJ2-6; 8 bases fit TRBD1. After removal of 7 bases from V and 1 base from J, the junction contained 9 bases not matched to a gene. Looked up from germline, CDR1 is GTSNPN and CDR2 is SVGIG (reference sequence). The CDR3 runs to 16 residues. CDR3 nucleotide sequence: TGTGCCTTGGGACAGGAAAAACTTTCTGGGGCCAACGTCCTGACTTTC. Protein product: CALGQEKLSGANVLTF.

CDR3 region: CASSLVETNYGYTF. The CDR3 DNA follows: TGTGCCAGCAGCTTGGTAGAAACCAACTATGGCTACACCTTC. This chain joins TRBV7-9 and TRBJ1-2; D unresolved. Per germline, CDR1 SEHNR and CDR2 FQNEAQ (reference sequence). V lost 3 bases and J 2 bases, leaving 10 bases between the germline ends. The CDR3 has 14 residues.

The V and J genes are TRBV7-8 and TRBJ2-5; 7 positions agree with TRBD1. The trim removed 7 bases at V and 7 bases at J, leaving 9 bases unmatched. Germline CDR1 SGHVS, CDR2 FQNEAQ. The CDR3 has 13 residues. CDR3 loop: CASIATGLGTQYF. Written as DNA, the CDR3 is TGTGCCAGCATCGCGACAGGGTTGGGGACCCAGTACTTC.

The rearrangement links TRBV6-1 to TRBJ2-1; D call uncertain. Germline CDR1 MNHNS, CDR2 SASEGT. The CDR3 is 14 residues long. Trimming removed 0 bases at V and 4 bases at J, with 7 bases between. The CDR3 coding sequence is TGTGCCAGCAGTGAAGCAGGAGTTTACAATGAGCAGTTCTTC. Residues: CASSEAGVYNEQFF.

This rearrangement joins TRBV24-1 to TRBJ2-1; no clear D. The CDR3 length is 13 residues. Per the germline V gene, CDR1 is KGHDR and CDR2 is SFDVKD. V was pared by 4 bases and J by 8 bases, with 11 bases between. CDR3 amino acids: CATSDGLGYEQFF. The CDR3 nucleotides are TGTGCCACCAGTGACGGCCTAGGCTATGAGCAGTTCTTC.

The CDR3 region has the DNA TGTGCCAGCAGCTTAGGGCTAGCGGGGTCCAATGAGCAGTTCTTC. Encoded protein: CASSLGLAGSNEQFF. This rearrangement joins TRBV7-2 to TRBJ2-1; TRBD2 matches at 9 bases. The CDR3 is made up of 15 amino acids. The germline gives CDR1 SGHTA, CDR2 FQGNSA. V shed 1 base, J shed 6 bases, and the junction held 4 bases outside the gene matches.

This chain uses TRBV27 with TRBJ2-1; D possibly corresponds to TRBD2 (5 bases). Germline V gene sequence: CDR1 MNHEY, CDR2 SMNVEV (reference sequence). Trimming pared 3 bases from V and 5 bases from J, leaving 11 bases between. The CDR3 covers 14 residues. The CDR3 sequence: CASSFLASDNEQFF. CDR3 in DNA: TGTGCCAGCAGTTTCCTAGCCAGCGACAATGAGCAGTTCTTC.

This rearrangement joins TRBV9 to TRBJ2-5; D may match TRBD1 or TRBD2 (6 bases each). Germline-derived CDR1 and CDR2 are SGDLS and YYNGEE. This CDR3 spans 12 amino acids. V was trimmed by 0 bases and J by 10 bases, leaving 10 bases between them. Here the CDR3 reads CASSVEGGYQYF. CDR3 in DNA: TGTGCCAGCAGCGTAGAAGGGGGGTACCAGTACTTC.

This rearrangement joins TRBV20-1 to TRBJ2-5, with 11 bases lining up with TRBD2. The CDR3 loop spans 16 amino acids. V lost 2 bases, J lost 2 bases, and 7 bases stayed unmatched. Per germline, CDR1 DFQATT and CDR2 SNEGSKA (reference sequence). CDR3 bases: TGCAGTGCTAGAAGGCTAGCGGGGGGAGATCAAGAGACCCAGTACTTC. Translating gives CSARRLAGGDQETQYF.

J is TRBJ2-6 and V is TRBV6-2 or TRBV6-3, with unresolved D. Trimming pared 5 bases from V and 0 bases from J, leaving 20 bases between. CDR1 is MNHEY, CDR2 SVGEGT, per germline. CDR3 length: 19 residues. CDR3 nucleotides: TGTGCCAGCAGTCAAGGGTTCAGAAACTCTAACTCTGGGGCCAACGTCCTGACTTTC. This encodes CASSQGFRNSNSGANVLTF.

V and J are TRBV29-1 and TRBJ1-4; D remains unclear. Trimming removed 4 bases at V and 11 bases at J, with 17 bases between. Germline V gene sequence: CDR1 SQVTM, CDR2 ANQGSEA. This CDR3 is 13 amino acids long. CDR3 loop: CSVVEGGLKKLFF. For the CDR3, the DNA is TGCAGCGTTGTCGAGGGCGGCCTCAAGAAACTGTTTTTT.

The chain uses TRBV7-8 and TRBJ1-2, with D maybe TRBD1 (5 bases). The CDR3 length is 15 residues. V lost 7 bases to trimming and J lost 2 bases, with 17 bases between them. The V gene's germline CDR1 is SGHVS and CDR2 FQNEAQ. This chain's CDR3 is CASTQGQGPNYGYTF. The CDR3 coding sequence is TGTGCCAGCACCCAAGGGCAGGGCCCCAACTATGGCTACACCTTC.

CDR3: CASSLMGTEGDYGYTF. CDR3 DNA: TGTGCCAGCAGCTTAATGGGGACAGAGGGGGACTATGGCTACACCTTC. V is TRBV7-8 and J is TRBJ1-2, with TRBD1 matching 7 bases. The trim removed 2 bases at V and 3 bases at J, leaving 9 bases unmatched. Per germline, CDR1 SGHVS and CDR2 FQNEAQ. This CDR3 region has 16 residues.

The chain employs TRBV27 and TRBJ2-5; 15 positions match TRBD2. Germline V lookup: CDR1 MNHEY, CDR2 SMNVEV (reference sequence). The CDR3 extends over 18 amino acids. V lost 5 bases, J lost 4 bases, and 11 bases stayed unmatched. The CDR3 coding sequence is TGTGCCAGCAGTCACCTAGTCTGGACTAGCGGGAGGGCAGAGACCCAGTACTTC. Protein: CASSHLVWTSGRAETQYF.

The genes are TRBV4-1 and TRBJ1-4; TRBD1 aligns across 12 bases. The CDR3 consists of 18 residues. V was pared by 0 bases and J by 8 bases, with 10 bases of the junction left unmatched. Germline CDR1 MGHRA, CDR2 YSYEKL. In DNA form, the CDR3 reads TGCGCCAGCAGCCAAGAAGTGAGTGCCGGGACAGGGGGCGAAAAACTGTTTTTT. This encodes CASSQEVSAGTGGEKLFF.

The chain carries TRBV6-2 or TRBV6-3 and TRBJ2-1; the D gene is possibly TRBD2 (6 bases). V lost 2 bases and J 2 bases, leaving 13 bases between the germline ends. CDR1 and CDR2 (germline): MNHEY, SVGEGT. This CDR3 is 16 amino acids long. CDR3 DNA sequence: TGTGCCAGCAGTTACCCCACTAGCTGGGCCTACAATGAGCAGTTCTTC. It translates to CASSYPTSWAYNEQFF.

Worth noting for this clonotype: Mismatch with germline at one junction end may stem from a read error. CDR3 sequence: CASRIGDSNQPQHF. The DNA of the CDR3 is TGTGCCAGTAGGATAGGCGATAGCAATCAGCCCCAGCATTTT. The gene calls are TRBV19 and TRBJ1-5; D remains unclear. Germline V lookup: CDR1 LNHDA, CDR2 SQIVND (reference sequence). This CDR3 spans 14 amino acids.